This is a list of T cell receptor beta chains from one sample in a study of radiotherapy plus CTLA-4 blockade in lung cancer. The method was immunoSEQ multiplex PCR; TCRdb's version includes in-frame clones alone and lacks a portion of them. Among some 110,000 clones listed, over 75% were seen once. Specimen: peripheral blood, collected from a patient treated with radiotherapy plus ipilimumab. The receptor set was obtained from a human donor with non-small cell lung cancer that progressed on radiotherapy plus ipilimumab. Some clones in this sample may be carry-over from other donors' samples. CDR3s include the opening cysteine and the closing phenylalanine or tryptophan. Fields, in order: D gene, clone size, V gene, J gene, CDR3 protein, CDR3 DNA. A D gene is named only where the DNA matches it firmly. Part of the rows lack a size; the others show once, few, many or a class for expanded clones.

D gene: TRBD2
clone size: -
V gene: TRBV5-1
J gene: TRBJ2-3
CDR3 protein: CASSFSGGAGNTQYF
CDR3 DNA: TGCGCCAGCAGCTTTAGCGGGGGGGCTGGGAATACGCAGTATTTT

D gene: TRBD2
clone size: -
V gene: TRBV4-3
J gene: TRBJ2-5
CDR3 protein: CASSQDKLAGGRETQYF
CDR3 DNA: TGCGCCAGCAGCCAAGATAAACTAGCGGGGGGGAGAGAGACCCAGTACTTC

D gene: -
clone size: -
V gene: TRBV4-3
J gene: TRBJ1-2
CDR3 protein: CASSQDSPYKGYYYGYTF
CDR3 DNA: TGCGCCAGCAGCCAAGATTCCCCCTATAAGGGCTACTACTATGGCTACACCTTC

D gene: -
clone size: -
V gene: TRBV10-3
J gene: TRBJ1-6
CDR3 protein: CAISERDRSPYNSPLHF
CDR3 DNA: TGTGCCATCAGTGAGCGTGACAGGAGCCCCTATAATTCACCCCTCCACTTT

D gene: TRBD2
clone size: -
V gene: TRBV7-2
J gene: TRBJ2-7
CDR3 protein: CASSFRGGEYEQYF
CDR3 DNA: TGTGCCAGCAGCTTCCGCGGGGGGGAATACGAGCAGTACTTC

D gene: TRBD1
clone size: few
V gene: TRBV6-4
J gene: TRBJ1-6
CDR3 protein: CASRDRGNSPLHF
CDR3 DNA: TGTGCCAGCAGGGACAGGGGGAATTCACCCCTCCACTTT

D gene: -
clone size: -
V gene: TRBV29-1
J gene: TRBJ2-5
CDR3 protein: CSVEDRWGAIGETQYF
CDR3 DNA: TGCAGCGTTGAAGATCGATGGGGGGCTATAGGAGAGACCCAGTACTTC

D gene: TRBD2
clone size: -
V gene: TRBV7-6
J gene: TRBJ2-7
CDR3 protein: CASSLLAGLSIYEQYF
CDR3 DNA: TGTGCCAGCAGCTTGCTAGCGGGGCTCTCAATCTACGAGCAGTACTTC

D gene: TRBD1
clone size: -
V gene: TRBV5-1
J gene: TRBJ1-3
CDR3 protein: CASSGGTAGNTIYF
CDR3 DNA: TGCGCCAGCAGCGGGGGGACAGCTGGAAACACCATATATTTT

D gene: -
clone size: -
V gene: TRBV7-6
J gene: TRBJ2-2
CDR3 protein: CASSSPRGYTGELFF
CDR3 DNA: TGTGCCAGCAGCTCACCCAGGGGATACACCGGGGAGCTGTTTTTT

D gene: -
clone size: -
V gene: TRBV5-6
J gene: TRBJ1-6
CDR3 protein: CASSFGDEKTGPLHF
CDR3 DNA: TGTGCCAGCAGCTTTGGGGACGAAAAAACGGGACCCCTCCACTTT

D gene: -
clone size: -
V gene: TRBV28
J gene: TRBJ2-7
CDR3 protein: CASSLPGNHYEQYF
CDR3 DNA: TGTGCCAGCAGTTTACCGGGGAATCACTACGAGCAGTACTTC

D gene: TRBD1
clone size: -
V gene: TRBV27
J gene: TRBJ2-7
CDR3 protein: CASSAAGQGGYEQYF
CDR3 DNA: TGTGCCAGCAGTGCGGCTGGACAGGGTGGATACGAGCAGTACTTC

D gene: -
clone size: -
V gene: TRBV5-1
J gene: TRBJ1-1
CDR3 protein: CASSSGRGDNTEAFF
CDR3 DNA: TGCGCCAGCAGCTCGGGGCGGGGAGATAACACTGAAGCTTTCTTT

D gene: -
clone size: -
V gene: TRBV30
J gene: TRBJ1-5
CDR3 protein: CAWALKPGQPQHF
CDR3 DNA: TGTGCCTGGGCCCTCAAACCGGGGCAGCCCCAGCATTTT

D gene: -
clone size: -
V gene: TRBV5-1
J gene: TRBJ1-5
CDR3 protein: CASSPILGAQPQHF
CDR3 DNA: TGCGCCAGCAGCCCAATTCTCGGGGCTCAGCCCCAGCATTTT

D gene: -
clone size: -
V gene: TRBV19
J gene: TRBJ1-2
CDR3 protein: CASSILGRGLPGNYGYTF
CDR3 DNA: TGTGCCAGTAGTATTTTGGGTAGGGGCTTGCCCGGGAACTATGGCTACACCTTC

D gene: -
clone size: -
V gene: TRBV11-2
J gene: TRBJ1-6
CDR3 protein: CASSLGPDNSPLHF
CDR3 DNA: TGTGCCAGCAGCTTGGGACCGGATAATTCACCCCTCCACTTT

D gene: -
clone size: -
V gene: TRBV6-1
J gene: TRBJ1-6
CDR3 protein: CASSSGFSGSPLHF
CDR3 DNA: TGTGCCAGCAGTTCGGGATTTAGTGGTTCACCCCTCCACTTT

D gene: -
clone size: -
V gene: TRBV6-1
J gene: TRBJ2-7
CDR3 protein: CASSENEILAGQYF
CDR3 DNA: TGTGCCAGCAGTGAAAACGAGATCTTGGCAGGGCAGTACTTC

D gene: TRBD1
clone size: -
V gene: TRBV5-1
J gene: TRBJ2-5
CDR3 protein: CASSLGDRITDQETQYF
CDR3 DNA: TGCGCCAGCAGCTTGGGGGACAGGATAACGGACCAAGAGACCCAGTACTTC

D gene: -
clone size: -
V gene: TRBV7-9
J gene: TRBJ1-6
CDR3 protein: CASSPRQSSYNSPLHF
CDR3 DNA: TGTGCCAGCAGCCCCCGACAGAGCTCCTATAATTCACCCCTCCACTTT

D gene: -
clone size: -
V gene: TRBV4-1
J gene: TRBJ2-1
CDR3 protein: CASSQDSYNEQFF
CDR3 DNA: TGCGCCAGCAGCCAAGATAGTTACAATGAGCAGTTCTTC

D gene: -
clone size: -
V gene: TRBV19
J gene: TRBJ2-7
CDR3 protein: CASSTQHQGYEQYF
CDR3 DNA: TGCGCCAGTAGTACGCAACACCAGGGATACGAGCAGTACTTC

D gene: -
clone size: -
V gene: TRBV19
J gene: TRBJ2-3
CDR3 protein: CASKPRGAGTDTQYF
CDR3 DNA: TGTGCCAGTAAGCCTCGGGGGGCTGGAACAGATACGCAGTATTTT

D gene: TRBD1
clone size: -
V gene: TRBV7-9
J gene: TRBJ2-7
CDR3 protein: CASSPTGNYEQYF
CDR3 DNA: TGTGCCAGCAGCCCGACAGGGAACTACGAGCAGTACTTC

D gene: -
clone size: -
V gene: TRBV28
J gene: TRBJ2-7
CDR3 protein: CASSFGPGGSFSYEQYF
CDR3 DNA: TGTGCCAGCAGCTTCGGACCGGGCGGCTCCTTCTCCTACGAGCAGTACTTC

D gene: TRBD1
clone size: -
V gene: TRBV7-8
J gene: TRBJ1-2
CDR3 protein: CASSSETGGSGGYTF
CDR3 DNA: TGTGCCAGCAGCTCAGAAACAGGGGGCTCCGGTGGCTACACCTTC

D gene: -
clone size: -
V gene: TRBV5-1
J gene: TRBJ1-1
CDR3 protein: CASSLDPISNTEAFF
CDR3 DNA: TGCGCCAGCAGCTTAGACCCGATATCTAACACTGAAGCTTTCTTT

D gene: -
clone size: -
V gene: TRBV5-1
J gene: TRBJ2-7
CDR3 protein: CASSFGLSYEQYF
CDR3 DNA: TGCGCCAGCAGCTTCGGTCTCTCCTACGAGCAGTACTTC

D gene: TRBD1
clone size: -
V gene: TRBV6-5
J gene: TRBJ2-7
CDR3 protein: CASTRGTGYRYEQYF
CDR3 DNA: TGTGCCAGCACAAGGGGGACAGGGTATAGGTACGAGCAGTACTTC

D gene: -
clone size: -
V gene: TRBV5-1
J gene: TRBJ1-5
CDR3 protein: CASSLGPGNNQPQHF
CDR3 DNA: TGCGCCAGCAGCTTGGGTCCCGGAAACAATCAGCCCCAGCATTTT

D gene: -
clone size: few
V gene: TRBV5-1
J gene: TRBJ1-1
CDR3 protein: CASSLNFRGNTEAFF
CDR3 DNA: TGCGCCAGCAGCTTGAATTTTAGGGGGAACACTGAAGCTTTCTTT

D gene: TRBD1
clone size: -
V gene: TRBV11-2
J gene: TRBJ1-2
CDR3 protein: CASSLVVQGARGYTF
CDR3 DNA: TGTGCCAGCAGCTTAGTAGTACAGGGGGCGCGGGGCTACACCTTC

D gene: -
clone size: -
V gene: TRBV29-1
J gene: TRBJ2-7
CDR3 protein: CSVTSSNSVEQYF
CDR3 DNA: TGCAGCGTTACTAGCTCCAATTCGGTCGAGCAGTACTTC

D gene: -
clone size: -
V gene: TRBV28
J gene: TRBJ2-2
CDR3 protein: CASSSHNGELFF
CDR3 DNA: TGTGCCAGCAGTTCACATAACGGGGAGCTGTTTTTT

D gene: -
clone size: -
V gene: TRBV4-3
J gene: TRBJ1-5
CDR3 protein: CASSQVFGNQPQHF
CDR3 DNA: TGCGCCAGCAGCCAAGTTTTCGGGAATCAGCCCCAGCATTTT

D gene: TRBD1
clone size: -
V gene: TRBV4-2
J gene: TRBJ1-5
CDR3 protein: CASSQASGTGGENQPQHF
CDR3 DNA: TGTGCCAGCAGCCAAGCCTCCGGGACAGGGGGCGAAAATCAGCCCCAGCATTTT

D gene: TRBD1
clone size: -
V gene: TRBV25-1
J gene: TRBJ1-1
CDR3 protein: CASNPGQGGYTEAFF
CDR3 DNA: TGTGCCAGCAACCCGGGACAGGGGGGTTACACTGAAGCTTTCTTT

D gene: -
clone size: -
V gene: TRBV14
J gene: TRBJ1-6
CDR3 protein: CASSQEIGGYNSPLHF
CDR3 DNA: TGTGCCAGCAGCCAAGAAATAGGGGGGTATAATTCACCCCTCCACTTT

D gene: -
clone size: -
V gene: TRBV19
J gene: TRBJ2-7
CDR3 protein: CASSIGGRTSYEQYF
CDR3 DNA: TGTGCCAGTAGTATTGGGGGACGGACCTCCTACGAGCAGTACTTC

D gene: -
clone size: -
V gene: TRBV25-1
J gene: TRBJ2-4
CDR3 protein: CASSERGNIAKNIQYF
CDR3 DNA: TGTGCCAGCAGTGAACGAGGGAACATAGCCAAAAACATTCAGTACTTC

D gene: -
clone size: -
V gene: TRBV7-8
J gene: TRBJ2-2
CDR3 protein: CASSLLGGTGELFF
CDR3 DNA: TGTGCCAGCAGCCTCCTGGGGGGCACCGGGGAGCTGTTTTTT

D gene: TRBD2
clone size: few
V gene: TRBV10-3
J gene: TRBJ2-2
CDR3 protein: CGARGGAGELFF
CDR3 DNA: TGTGGAGCGCGGGGGGGAGCCGGGGAGCTGTTTTTT

D gene: -
clone size: -
V gene: TRBV7-3
J gene: TRBJ2-7
CDR3 protein: CASSMGQAYEQYF
CDR3 DNA: TGTGCCAGCAGCATGGGACAAGCCTACGAGCAGTACTTC

D gene: -
clone size: -
V gene: TRBV30
J gene: TRBJ1-2
CDR3 protein: CAWSVLSLNYGYTF
CDR3 DNA: TGTGCCTGGAGTGTACTTTCCCTTAACTATGGCTACACCTTC

D gene: -
clone size: -
V gene: TRBV6-5
J gene: TRBJ1-3
CDR3 protein: CASSYFAGPSGNTIYF
CDR3 DNA: TGTGCCAGCAGTTACTTTGCAGGCCCCTCTGGAAACACCATATATTTT

D gene: -
clone size: -
V gene: TRBV19
J gene: TRBJ2-7
CDR3 protein: CASSPPGRSRQYF
CDR3 DNA: TGTGCCAGTAGTCCCCCCGGTCGCAGCCGGCAGTACTTC

D gene: TRBD1
clone size: -
V gene: TRBV5-1
J gene: TRBJ2-5
CDR3 protein: CASSLDVTGDAQYF
CDR3 DNA: TGCGCCAGCAGCTTGGACGTGACAGGGGATGCCCAGTACTTC

D gene: -
clone size: -
V gene: TRBV29-1
J gene: TRBJ2-7
CDR3 protein: CSVAQALLSYEQYF
CDR3 DNA: TGCAGCGTCGCTCAGGCCCTCCTCTCCTACGAGCAGTACTTC

D gene: -
clone size: -
V gene: TRBV10-3
J gene: TRBJ1-5
CDR3 protein: CAISEGGLNQPQHF
CDR3 DNA: TGTGCCATCAGTGAGGGGGGACTCAATCAGCCCCAGCATTTT

D gene: -
clone size: -
V gene: TRBV5-1
J gene: TRBJ2-3
CDR3 protein: CASSLLTPTRGDTQYF
CDR3 DNA: TGCGCCAGCAGCCTTCTCACTCCTACACGAGGAGATACGCAGTATTTT